The TCR beta chain described here comes from a study of CD8 T cells in ankylosing spondylitis. Trimming removed 7 bases at V and 8 bases at J, with 12 bases between. This CDR3 comprises 11 residues. CDR1 SQVTM and CDR2 ANQGSEA come from the germline V gene. In its sample, this clonotype was seen a few times. What it recognizes is unknown. Library preparation for TCR beta used quantitative 5'-RACE with molecular barcodes. TCRdb ran MiXCR on the 5' RACE reads and lists one entry per CDR3 protein. Of roughly 100,000 distinct CDR3 sequences listed, approximately 25% are singletons. Study-level results: The study identified a TCR beta motif of roughly eight highly homologous variants that appeared characteristic of ankylosing spondylitis blood. Reportedly, disease-linked clones are significantly enriched in ankylosing spondylitis patients' matched synovial fluid. Disease-linked clones proved CD8+ and comparatively uncommon in peripheral blood.

V usage is TRBV29-1 and J usage is TRBJ2-1, with a weak D call TRBD1 (5 bases). What was sequenced was synovial fluid, either unsorted or a sorted T cell fraction (not recorded which). This clonotype originated in a male donor with ankylosing spondylitis. This CDR3 is CSGGRVDEQFF. The DNA of the CDR3 is TGCAGCGGGGGCAGGGTCGATGAGCAGTTCTTC.